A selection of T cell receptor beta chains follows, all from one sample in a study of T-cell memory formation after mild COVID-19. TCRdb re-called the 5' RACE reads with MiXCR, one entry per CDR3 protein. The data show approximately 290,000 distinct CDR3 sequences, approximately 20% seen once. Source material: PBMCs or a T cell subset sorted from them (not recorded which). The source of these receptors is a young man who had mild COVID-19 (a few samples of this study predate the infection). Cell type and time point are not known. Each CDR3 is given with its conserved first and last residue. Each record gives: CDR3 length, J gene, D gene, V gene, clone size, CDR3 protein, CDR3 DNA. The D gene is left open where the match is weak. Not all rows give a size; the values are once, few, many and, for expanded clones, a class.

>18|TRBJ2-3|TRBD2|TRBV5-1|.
CASSSLERGGLGTDTQYF
TGCGCCAGCAGCTCCCTAGAGCGGGGGGGCCTGGGCACAGATACGCAGTATTTT
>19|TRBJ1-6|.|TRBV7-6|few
CASSLVATAPSSYNSPLHF
TGTGCCAGCAGCTTAGTCGCGACAGCGCCGAGCTCCTATAATTCACCCCTCCACTTT
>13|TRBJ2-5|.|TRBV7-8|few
CATEDRNQETQYF
TGTGCCACCGAAGACAGGAACCAAGAGACCCAGTACTTC
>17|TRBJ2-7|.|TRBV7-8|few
CASSPAAGRPEAYEQYF
TGTGCCAGCAGCCCAGCGGCGGGACGCCCCGAGGCGTACGAGCAGTACTTC
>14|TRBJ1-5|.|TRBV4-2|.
CASSQDALDQPQHF
TGTGCCAGCAGCCAAGATGCCCTAGATCAGCCCCAGCATTTT
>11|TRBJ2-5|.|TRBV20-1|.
CSATLVGTQYF
TGCAGTGCTACCCTAGTAGGGACCCAGTACTTC
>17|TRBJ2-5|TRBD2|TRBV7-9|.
CASSLWSPKRGQETQYF
TGTGCCAGCAGCCTCTGGTCCCCTAAGCGGGGGCAAGAGACCCAGTACTTC
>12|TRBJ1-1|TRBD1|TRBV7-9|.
CASSHRGTEAFF
TGTGCCAGCAGCCACAGGGGGACTGAAGCTTTCTTT
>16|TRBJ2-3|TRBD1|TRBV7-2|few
CASSRPRDRATDTQYF
TGTGCCAGCAGCCGCCCCCGGGACAGGGCCACAGATACGCAGTATTTT
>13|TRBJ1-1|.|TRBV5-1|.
CASSSSPGTEAFF
TGCGCCAGCAGCTCCTCCCCAGGCACTGAAGCTTTCTTT
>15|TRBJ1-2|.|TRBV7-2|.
CASRNSGYSLSGYTF
TGTGCCAGCCGCAACTCAGGGTACTCACTATCTGGCTACACCTTC
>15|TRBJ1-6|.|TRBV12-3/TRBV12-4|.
CASRGTSSYNSPLHF
TGTGCCAGCAGGGGGACAAGCTCCTATAATTCACCCCTCCACTTT
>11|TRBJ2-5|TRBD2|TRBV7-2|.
CASCLGGVGYF
TGTGCCAGCTGTCTTGGGGGGGTTGGATACTTC
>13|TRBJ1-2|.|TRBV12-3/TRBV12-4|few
CASSFLGGRGYTF
TGTGCCAGCAGTTTTCTGGGGGGCAGAGGCTACACCTTC
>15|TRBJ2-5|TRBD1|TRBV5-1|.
CASSLDGQGIETQYF
TGCGCCAGCAGCTTAGATGGACAGGGAATAGAGACCCAGTACTTC
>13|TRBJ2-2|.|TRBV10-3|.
CASRTLGTGELFF
TGTGCCAGCCGGACCCTGGGTACCGGGGAGCTGTTTTTT
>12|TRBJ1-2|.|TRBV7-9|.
CASSLGGGGYTF
TGTGCCAGCAGCTTAGGTGGGGGCGGCTACACCTTC
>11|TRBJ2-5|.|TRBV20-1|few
CSANIQETQYF
TGCAGTGCTAATATCCAAGAGACCCAGTACTTC
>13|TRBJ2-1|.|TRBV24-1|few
CATSAEFGDEQFF
TGTGCCACCAGTGCAGAATTCGGCGATGAGCAGTTCTTC
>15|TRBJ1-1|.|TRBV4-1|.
CASSQAGRVFREAFF
TGCGCCAGCAGCCAAGCGGGCAGGGTTTTCAGAGAAGCTTTCTTT
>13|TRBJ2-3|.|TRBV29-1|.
CSVRRPGGDTQYF
TGCAGCGTTAGGCGACCCGGCGGGGATACGCAGTATTTT
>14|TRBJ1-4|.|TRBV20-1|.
CSARLGSEDEKLFF
TGCAGTGCTAGATTGGGGTCAGAGGACGAAAAACTGTTTTTT
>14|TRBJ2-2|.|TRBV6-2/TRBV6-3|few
CASTDLAPTGELFF
TGTGCCAGCACCGACCTAGCGCCCACCGGGGAGCTGTTTTTT
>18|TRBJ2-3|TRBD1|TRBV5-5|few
CASSRPGTGFDGTDTQYF
TGTGCCAGCAGCCGTCCCGGGACAGGGTTTGACGGCACAGATACGCAGTATTTT
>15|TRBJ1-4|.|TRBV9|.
CASSVREGRSEKLFF
TGTGCCAGCAGCGTACGAGAGGGGCGGTCTGAAAAACTGTTTTTT
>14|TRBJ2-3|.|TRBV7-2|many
CASSFPRLTDTQYF
TGTGCCAGCAGCTTCCCTCGGTTAACAGATACGCAGTATTTT
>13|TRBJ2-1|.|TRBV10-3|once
CANKPDREGEQFF
TGTGCCAACAAGCCGGACAGGGAGGGTGAGCAGTTCTTC
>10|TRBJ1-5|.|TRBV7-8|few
CASSLTHPHF
TGTGCCAGCAGCTTAACCCACCCCCATTTT
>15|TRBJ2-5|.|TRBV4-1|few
CASSQGGTPVTTQYF
TGCGCCAGCAGCCAAGGCGGTACACCAGTTACGACCCAGTACTTC
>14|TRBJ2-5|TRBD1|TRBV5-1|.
CASSLGQGWETQYF
TGCGCCAGCAGCTTGGGACAGGGTTGGGAGACCCAGTACTTC
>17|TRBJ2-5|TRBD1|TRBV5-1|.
CASSLGPGTGGSETQYF
TGCGCCAGCAGCTTGGGTCCCGGGACAGGGGGCTCGGAGACCCAGTACTTC
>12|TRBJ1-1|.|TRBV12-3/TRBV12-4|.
CASITGNTEAFF
TGTGCCAGCATTACAGGGAACACTGAAGCTTTCTTT